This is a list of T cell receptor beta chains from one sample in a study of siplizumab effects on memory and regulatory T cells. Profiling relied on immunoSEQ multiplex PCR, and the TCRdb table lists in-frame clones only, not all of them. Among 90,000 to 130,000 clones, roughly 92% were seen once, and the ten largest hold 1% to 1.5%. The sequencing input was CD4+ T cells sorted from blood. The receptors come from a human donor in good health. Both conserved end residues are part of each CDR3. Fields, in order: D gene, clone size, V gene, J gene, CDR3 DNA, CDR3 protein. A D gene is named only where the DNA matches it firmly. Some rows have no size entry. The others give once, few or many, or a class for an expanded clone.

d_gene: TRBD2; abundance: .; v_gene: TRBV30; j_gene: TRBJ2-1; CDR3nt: TGTGCCTGGAGAAAAGCGGGAGTGGCCAATGAGCAGTTCTTC; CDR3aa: CAWRKAGVANEQFF
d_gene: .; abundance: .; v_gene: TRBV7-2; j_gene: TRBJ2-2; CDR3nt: TGTGCCAGCAGCTTTAAGGGGTCCACCGGGGAGCTGTTTTTT; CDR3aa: CASSFKGSTGELFF
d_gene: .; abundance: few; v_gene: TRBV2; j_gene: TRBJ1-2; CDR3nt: TGTGCCAGTCGGACAGTCTATGGCTACACCTTC; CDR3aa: CASRTVYGYTF
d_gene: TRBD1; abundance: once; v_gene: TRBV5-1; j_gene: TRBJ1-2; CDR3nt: TGTGCCAGCAGCTTACAGGGGGCCGGTGGCTACACCTTC; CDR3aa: CASSLQGAGGYTF
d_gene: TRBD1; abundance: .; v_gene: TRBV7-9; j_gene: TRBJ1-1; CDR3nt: TGTGCCAGCAGCTCGGGACAGGGGAACACTGAAGCTTTCTTT; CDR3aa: CASSSGQGNTEAFF
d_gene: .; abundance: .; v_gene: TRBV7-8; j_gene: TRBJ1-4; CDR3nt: TGTGCCAGCAGCTTAGGACAACCCTTAGAAAAACTGTTTTTT; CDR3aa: CASSLGQPLEKLFF
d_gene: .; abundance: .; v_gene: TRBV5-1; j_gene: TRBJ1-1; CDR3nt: TGCGCCAGCAGCTCGACCGGGTCCACTGAAGCTTTCTTT; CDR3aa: CASSSTGSTEAFF
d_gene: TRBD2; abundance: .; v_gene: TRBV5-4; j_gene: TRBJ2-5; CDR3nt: TGTGCCAGCAGCAAAGGGAGGGCGGTTCAAGAGACCCAGTACTTC; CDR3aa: CASSKGRAVQETQYF
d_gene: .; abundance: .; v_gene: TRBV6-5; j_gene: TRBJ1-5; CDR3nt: TGTGCCAGCAAGGCCCCCAATCAGCCCCAGCATTTT; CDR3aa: CASKAPNQPQHF
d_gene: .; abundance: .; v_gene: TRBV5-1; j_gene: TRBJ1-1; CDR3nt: TGCGCCAGCAGCCAATCTCAAGGTATGAACACTGAAGCTTTCTTT; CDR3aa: CASSQSQGMNTEAFF
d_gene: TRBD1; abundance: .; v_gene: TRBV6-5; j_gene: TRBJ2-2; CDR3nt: TGTGCCAGCAGTTACCGGGACAGGGACACCGGGGAGCTGTTTTTT; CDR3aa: CASSYRDRDTGELFF
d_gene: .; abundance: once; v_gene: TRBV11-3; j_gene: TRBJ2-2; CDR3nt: TGTGCCAGCAGCTTGACAGCCTTACCCACCGGGGAGCTGTTTTTT; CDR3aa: CASSLTALPTGELFF
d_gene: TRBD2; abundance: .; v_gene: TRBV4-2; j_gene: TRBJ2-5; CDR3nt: TGTGCCAGCAGCCGAACGACTAGCGGCGAGGAGACCCAGTACTTC; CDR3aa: CASSRTTSGEETQYF
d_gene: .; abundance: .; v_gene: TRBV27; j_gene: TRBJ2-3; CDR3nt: TGTGCCAGCAGTGATCCAGGGGGGGTAGATACGCAGTATTTT; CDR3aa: CASSDPGGVDTQYF
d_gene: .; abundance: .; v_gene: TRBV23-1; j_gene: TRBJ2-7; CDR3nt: TGCGCCAGCAGTCCCCCGGGGGATTACGAGCAGTACTTC; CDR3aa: CASSPPGDYEQYF
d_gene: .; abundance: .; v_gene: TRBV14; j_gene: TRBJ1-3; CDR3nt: TGTGCCAGCAGCCAACTTATCGGGGGAAAGGGAAACACCATATATTTT; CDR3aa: CASSQLIGGKGNTIYF
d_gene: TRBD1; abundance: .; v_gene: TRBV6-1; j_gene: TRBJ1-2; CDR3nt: TGTGCCAGCACCGACAGGGGGAGGGATGGCTACACCTTC; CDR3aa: CASTDRGRDGYTF
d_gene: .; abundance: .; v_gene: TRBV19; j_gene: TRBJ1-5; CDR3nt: TGTGCCTACACCCGAGGGGGACGGGATCAGCCCCAGCATTTT; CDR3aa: CAYTRGGRDQPQHF
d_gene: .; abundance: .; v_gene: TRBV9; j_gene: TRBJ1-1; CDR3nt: TGTGCCAGCAGCACCCAGGACCAATCCACTGAAGCTTTCTTT; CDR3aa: CASSTQDQSTEAFF
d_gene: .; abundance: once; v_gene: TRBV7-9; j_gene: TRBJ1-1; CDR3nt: TGTGCCAGCAGCTTAGCGGGGAACACTGAAGCTTTCTTT; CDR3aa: CASSLAGNTEAFF
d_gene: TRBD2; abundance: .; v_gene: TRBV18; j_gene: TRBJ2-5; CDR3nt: TGTGCCAGCTCACCACCGAGCGGGGGGCCCCAAGAGACCCAGTACTTC; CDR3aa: CASSPPSGGPQETQYF
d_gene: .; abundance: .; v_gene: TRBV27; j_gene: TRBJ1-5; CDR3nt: TGTGCCAGCAGTTTAAGGCAGGGAAGGCAGCCCCAGCATTTT; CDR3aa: CASSLRQGRQPQHF
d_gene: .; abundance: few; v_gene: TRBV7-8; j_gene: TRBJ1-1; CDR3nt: TGTGCCAGCAGCTTAGCGCTCTACACTGAAGCTTTCTTT; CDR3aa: CASSLALYTEAFF
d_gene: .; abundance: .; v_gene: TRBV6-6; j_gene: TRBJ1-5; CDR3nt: TGTGCCAGCAGCATGGACGGCAATCAGCCCCAGCATTTT; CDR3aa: CASSMDGNQPQHF
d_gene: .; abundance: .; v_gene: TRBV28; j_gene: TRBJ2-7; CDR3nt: TGTGCCAGCAGTTTAAGGGGCTACGAGCAGTACTTC; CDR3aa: CASSLRGYEQYF
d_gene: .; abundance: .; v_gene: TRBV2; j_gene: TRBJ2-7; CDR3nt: TGTGCCAGCAAGGGGGACTCCCCCTACGAGCAGTACTTC; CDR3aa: CASKGDSPYEQYF
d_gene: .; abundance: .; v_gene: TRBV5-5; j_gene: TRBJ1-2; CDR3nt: TGTGCCAGCAGCTTACGGGGTGATGGCTACACCTTC; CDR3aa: CASSLRGDGYTF
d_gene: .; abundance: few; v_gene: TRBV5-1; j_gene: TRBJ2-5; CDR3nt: TGCGCCAGCAGCTTGGCTCCCGAGGAGACCCAGTACTTC; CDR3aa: CASSLAPEETQYF
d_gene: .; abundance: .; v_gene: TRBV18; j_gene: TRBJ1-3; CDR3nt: TGTGCCAGCTCCCCTCCCGGGGCAGAAGGAAACACCATATATTTT; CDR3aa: CASSPPGAEGNTIYF
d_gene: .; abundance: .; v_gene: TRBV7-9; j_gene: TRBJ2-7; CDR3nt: TGTGCCAGCAGTCCAAGGGCGGAGGGCTCCTACGAGCAGTACTTC; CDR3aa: CASSPRAEGSYEQYF
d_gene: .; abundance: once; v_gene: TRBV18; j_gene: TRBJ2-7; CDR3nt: TGTGCCAGCTCTCCTTTGCAGGAAGTCTCCTACGAGCAGTACTTC; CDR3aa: CASSPLQEVSYEQYF